This TCR beta chain comes out of a study of blood T cell repertoires in COVID-19. The germline V gene encodes CDR1 ENHRY and CDR2 SYGVKD. Trimming cost V 6 bases and J 6 bases; bases outside gene matches: 11. CDR3 length: 15 amino acids. This clone was found once. Seattle's cohort entered during active infection and was followed longitudinally. Profiled with immunoSEQ multiplex PCR; TCRdb holds only in-frame clones, not every one. The data hold roughly 570,000 clones, with less than 90% observed a single time. This receptor was identified in a woman in her 50s with COVID-19, enrolled during active disease. Sequencing was carried out using peripheral blood. The chain joins TRBV10-3 to TRBJ1-1; 9 bases match TRBD1. The CDR3 here is CAISTGQGIRAEAFF. In nucleotides, the CDR3 is TGTGCCATCAGCACGGGACAGGGAATTCGGGCTGAAGCTTTCTTT.